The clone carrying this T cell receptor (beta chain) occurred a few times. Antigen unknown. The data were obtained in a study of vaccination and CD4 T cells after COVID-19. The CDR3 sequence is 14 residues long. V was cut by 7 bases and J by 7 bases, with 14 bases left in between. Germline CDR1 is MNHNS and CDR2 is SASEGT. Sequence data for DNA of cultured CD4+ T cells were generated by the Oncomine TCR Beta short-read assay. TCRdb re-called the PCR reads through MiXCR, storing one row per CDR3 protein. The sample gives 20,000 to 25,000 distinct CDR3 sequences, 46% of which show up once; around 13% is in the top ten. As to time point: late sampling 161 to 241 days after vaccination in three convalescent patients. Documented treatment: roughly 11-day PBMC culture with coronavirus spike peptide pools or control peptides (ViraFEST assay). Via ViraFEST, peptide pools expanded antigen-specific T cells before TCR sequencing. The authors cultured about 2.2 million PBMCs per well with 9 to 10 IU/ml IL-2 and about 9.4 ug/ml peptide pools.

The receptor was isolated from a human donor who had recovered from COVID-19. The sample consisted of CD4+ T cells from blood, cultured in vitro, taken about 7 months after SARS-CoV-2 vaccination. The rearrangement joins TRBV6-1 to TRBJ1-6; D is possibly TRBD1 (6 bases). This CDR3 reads CASNFDGGNSPLHF. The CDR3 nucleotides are TGTGCCAGCAACTTTGACGGGGGCAATTCACCCCTCCACTTT.